A single sample gave rise to the 16 T cell receptor beta chains below, sequenced in a study of regulatory T cells in long-lasting Graves disease. Sequencing libraries for TCR beta were prepared with iRepertoire HTBI primers and Arm-PCR of CDR3 regions. TCRdb redid the calling of the multiplex PCR reads with MiXCR, one entry per CDR3 protein. This table has some 370,000 distinct CDR3 sequences, under 25% appearing once. The time point denotes: persistent/refractory GD, antithyroid drugs over 5 years with positive TRAb. PBMCs were the source of the RNA used for TCR sequencing. Material: peripheral blood mononuclear cells (PBMCs), obtained when the disease was refractory, from a patient treated with antithyroid drugs. All receptors derive from a female donor with Graves disease.

This clonotype came up a few times. A clone one base away is much larger, so this may be a read error. This rearrangement joins TRBV28 to TRBJ2-7, with D possibly matching TRBD2 (6 bases). The CDR3 totals 16 residues. Germline V CDR1 and CDR2: MDHEN, SYDVKM. The CDR3 DNA reads TGTGCCAGCTTTACCTTCGGGGGTTACAGCTCCTACGGGCAGTACTTC. Translating it yields CASFTFGGYSSYGQYF.

In its sample, this clonotype was seen many times. V usage is TRBV6-2 or TRBV6-3 and J usage is TRBJ1-2; 9 bases fit TRBD1. CDR1 and CDR2 from the germline V gene are MNHEY and SVGEGT. The V segment lost 6 bases and the J segment 4 bases; nucleotides outside the gene matches: 6. The CDR3 is made up of 14 amino acids. CDR3: CASSRQGVVYGYTF. DNA of the CDR3: TGTGCCAGCAGCAGACAGGGGGTTGTCTATGGCTACACCTTC.

In the case of this clonotype: The germline gene is not matched at one end of the junction; a read error may be the cause. V usage is TRBV5-1 and J usage is TRBJ1-4, with unresolved D. The CDR3 consists of 13 residues. Germline V gives CDR1 SGHRS, CDR2 YFSETQ. DNA of the CDR3: TGCGCCAGCCAAGAATCAACTAGTGAAAAACTGTTTTTT. Translation: CASQESTSEKLFF.

There are a few counts of this clonotype. The V gene is TRBV10-3, the J gene TRBJ2-5; 12 bases map to TRBD2. The germline V gene encodes CDR1 ENHRY and CDR2 SYGVKD. With 9 bases clipped from V and 5 bases from J, the junction kept 4 bases outside the gene matches. This CDR3 is built from 13 residues. The CDR3, as DNA: TGTGCCATGTCTAGCGGGAGGGATGAGACCCAGTACTTC. Translation gives CAMSSGRDETQYF.

This clonotype was seen a few times. One junction end disagrees with the germline gene, perhaps due to a read error. The chain uses TRBV7-7 and TRBJ2-5; D is perhaps TRBD1 (6 bases). CDR3 length: 13 residues. CDR1 SSHAT and CDR2 FNYEAQ come from the germline V gene (reference sequence). This CDR3 reads CASSLGEGGVPYF. The DNA of the CDR3 is TGTGCTAGCAGCTTAGGGGAAGGGGGAGTCCCGTACTTC.

A note on this clonotype: An end of the junction does not agree with germline; a read error may underlie this. This chain uses TRBV28 with TRBJ1-5, with 9 bases identical to TRBD1. Germline lookup yields CDR1 MDHEN and CDR2 SYDVKM. This CDR3 has 14 residues. The CDR3 reads CTSRAGQGYQPQHF. The CDR3, as DNA: TGTACCAGCAGGGCGGGACAGGGCTATCAGCCCCAGCATTTT.

V gene TRBV30 combines with J gene TRBJ2-2, with TRBD2 as a possible D gene (6 bases). The germline CDR1 and CDR2 sequences are GTSNPN and SVGIG (reference sequence). V lost 1 base, J lost 4 bases, and 13 bases lay in between. This CDR3 is built from 15 residues. DNA for the CDR3: TGTGCCTGGAGTGGGGGGGACTCCCCCACCGGGGAGCTGTTTTTT. It codes for CAWSGGDSPTGELFF.

At least ten counts were recorded for this clonotype. CDR3 coding DNA: TGTGCCAGCAGGGGGGGGATCATGAACACTGAAGCTTTCTTT. Translated: CASRGGIMNTEAFF. The V and J genes are TRBV12-3 or TRBV12-4 and TRBJ1-1; tentative D call: TRBD1 (5 bases). The V gene lost 6 bases and the J gene lost 0 bases, with 11 bases spanning the gap. The CDR3 covers 14 residues.

This clonotype was observed many times. J is TRBJ2-7 and V is TRBV7-2; weak D call: TRBD2 (6 bases). This CDR3 is built from 15 residues. Deletions cut 7 bases from V and 2 bases from J, with 18 bases between. The germline CDR1 and CDR2 sequences are SGHTA and FQGNSA. The chain's CDR3 is CASTLASGNPYEQYF. DNA of the CDR3: TGTGCCAGCACCCTAGCGTCAGGGAATCCCTACGAGCAGTACTTC.

This clonotype was counted between two and nine times. The chain's CDR3 is CASSPTQGLGYEQYF. CDR3 bases: TGTGCCAGTAGCCCGACTCAAGGTCTCGGGTACGAGCAGTACTTC. J is TRBJ2-7 and V is TRBV19; D unclear. CDR1 LNHDA and CDR2 SQIVND come from the germline V gene (reference sequence). The CDR3 covers 15 residues. The V end lost 6 bases, the J end lost 4 bases, and 19 bases lay between the germline ends.

This clonotype showed up many times. This chain links TRBV7-2 with TRBJ2-7; 9 positions match TRBD2. Germline V gene lookup returns CDR1 SGHTA and CDR2 FQGNSA. The CDR3 extends over 15 amino acids. The junction had 2 bases not matched to a gene; V was cut back by 0 bases and J by 2 bases. The chain's CDR3 is CASSLARGRAYEQYF. DNA of the CDR3: TGTGCCAGCAGCTTAGCCCGCGGGAGGGCCTACGAGCAGTACTTC.

The V and J genes are TRBV14 and TRBJ1-4; no firm D call. Germline CDR1 reads SGHDN; CDR2 reads FVKESK. Trimming removed 1 base from V and 6 bases from J, with 3 bases in between. This CDR3 comprises 12 residues. CDR3 sequence (DNA): TGTGCCAGCAGCCAAGTCCATGAAAAACTGTTTTTT. Translated, it gives CASSQVHEKLFF.

The chain combines TRBV7-9 with TRBJ2-3, with D perhaps TRBD1 (5 bases). Trimming took off 2 bases at V and 2 bases at J, with 11 bases between the two ends. The germline gives CDR1 SEHNR, CDR2 FQNEAQ (reference sequence). The CDR3 is 15 amino acids. The CDR3 region has the DNA TGTGCCAGCAGCTTAAGGGGCTCCCACACAGATACGCAGTATTTT. Its translation: CASSLRGSHTDTQYF.

J is TRBJ2-5 and V is TRBV18, with a possible D match to TRBD1 (5 bases). Germline CDR1 KGHSH, CDR2 LQKENI. This CDR3 comprises 15 residues. V lost 2 bases and J lost 3, with 13 bases in between. CDR3 amino acids: CASSPIRAEEETQYF. CDR3 nucleotides: TGTGCCAGCTCACCAATCAGGGCGGAAGAAGAGACCCAGTACTTC.

The chain recombines TRBV20-1 with TRBJ2-1; D is undetermined. Germline CDR1 and CDR2: DFQATT and SNEGSKA (reference sequence). Trimming pared 0 bases from V and 2 bases from J, leaving 5 bases between. This CDR3 has 13 residues. CDR3 region: CSARDRTYNEQFF. The CDR3 DNA follows: TGCAGTGCTAGAGACAGGACCTACAATGAGCAGTTCTTC.

The genes are TRBV14 and TRBJ2-2, with D possibly matching TRBD1 (5 bases). The CDR3 has 16 residues. The V and J ends lost 2 bases and 2 bases respectively, with 12 bases between them. Germline V CDR1 and CDR2: SGHDN, FVKESK. The CDR3 here is CASSQFGRTNTGELFF. The CDR3 coding sequence is TGTGCCAGCAGCCAATTCGGCAGGACAAACACCGGGGAGCTGTTTTTT.